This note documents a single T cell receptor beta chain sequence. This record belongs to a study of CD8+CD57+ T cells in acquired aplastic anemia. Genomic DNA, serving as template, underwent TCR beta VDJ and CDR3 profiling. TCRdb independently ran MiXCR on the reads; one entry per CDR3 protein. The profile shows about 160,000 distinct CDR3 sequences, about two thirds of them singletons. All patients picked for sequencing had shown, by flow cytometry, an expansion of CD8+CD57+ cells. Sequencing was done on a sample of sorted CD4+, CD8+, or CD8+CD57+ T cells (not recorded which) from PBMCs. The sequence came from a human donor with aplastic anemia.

This CDR3 is CASSSADRGHEQYF. As DNA, the CDR3 is TGTGCCAGCAGCTCCGCGGACAGGGGTCACGAGCAGTACTTC. V and J are TRBV5-6 and TRBJ2-7; 9 bases match TRBD1. This CDR3 region has 14 residues. From germline, CDR1 is SGHDT and CDR2 YYEEEE. V lost 3 bases, J lost 5 bases, and 6 bases stayed unmatched. The full variable domain, its missing parts supplied by reference TRBV5-6 and TRBJ2-7, is DAGVTQSPTHLIKTRGQQVTLRCSPKSGHDTVSWYQQALGQGPQFIFQYYEEEERQRGNFPDRFSGHQFPNYSSELNVNALLLGDSALYLCASSSADRGHEQYFGPGTRLTVT.